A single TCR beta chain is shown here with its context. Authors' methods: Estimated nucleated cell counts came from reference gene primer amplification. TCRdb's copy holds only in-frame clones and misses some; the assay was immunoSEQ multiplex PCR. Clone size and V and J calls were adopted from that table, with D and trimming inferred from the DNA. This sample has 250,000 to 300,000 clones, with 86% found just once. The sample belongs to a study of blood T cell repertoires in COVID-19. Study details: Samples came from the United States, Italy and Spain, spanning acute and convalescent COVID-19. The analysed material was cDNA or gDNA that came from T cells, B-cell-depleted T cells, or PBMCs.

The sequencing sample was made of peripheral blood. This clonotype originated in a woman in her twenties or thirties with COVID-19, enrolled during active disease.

This CDR3 reads CSVGWAGPADTQYF. The DNA for the CDR3 is TGCAGCGTTGGGTGGGCGGGTCCAGCAGATACGCAGTATTTT. The rearrangement links TRBV29-1 to TRBJ2-3, with a tentative D call TRBD2 (5 bases). The CDR3 runs 14 residues. Germline loops: CDR1 SQVTM, CDR2 ANQGSEA. V shed 4 bases and J shed 4 bases, with 15 bases lying between them.